Shown below are 10 T cell receptor beta chains from a single sample sequenced in a study of T cells after yellow fever vaccination. TCRdb reprocessed the 5' RACE reads via MiXCR and lists one record per CDR3 protein. The data show about 350,000 distinct CDR3 sequences, with around 13% seen just once and 3% to 4% held by the top ten. The sequencing here drew on CD4+ T cells sorted from PBMCs, taken 15 days after the yellow fever booster vaccination. Receptors were obtained from a man in his late teens or twenties who received the YFV17D yellow fever vaccine.

This clonotype appeared a few times. V is TRBV6-2 or TRBV6-3 and J is TRBJ2-5; 13 bases map to TRBD2. The CDR3 contains 16 residues. The germline V gene encodes CDR1 MNHEY and CDR2 SVGEGT. V shed 11 bases, J shed 3 bases, and the junction held 12 bases outside the gene matches. Here the CDR3 DNA reads TGTGCCCGCCAAGGGGCCGGGACTAGCGGGAAAGAGACCCAGTACTTC. Translated, it gives CARQGAGTSGKETQYF.

This clonotype was seen a few times. The V and J genes are TRBV4-2 and TRBJ1-1; a possible D gene is TRBD1 (5 bases). CDR1 is LGHNA, CDR2 YNFKEQ, per germline. V lost 0 bases, J lost 4 bases, and 9 bases lay in between. The CDR3 covers 14 residues. DNA of the CDR3: TGTGCCAGCAGCCAAGATTGGGGGACCACTGAAGCTTTCTTT. Protein sequence: CASSQDWGTTEAFF.

The V call is TRBV4-2, the J call TRBJ2-3; 9 bases align to TRBD2. This CDR3 spans 15 amino acids. V was clipped by 2 bases and J by 6 bases; unmatched bases: 6. CDR1 LGHNA and CDR2 YNFKEQ come from the germline V gene. The CDR3 nucleotides read TGTGCCAGCAGCCAAACGGGACTAGCAGGCGATACGCAGTATTTT. It is translated as CASSQTGLAGDTQYF.

This clonotype was recorded a few times. The chain has TRBV20-1 and TRBJ2-6; D not resolved. This CDR3 is 15 amino acids long. Per germline, CDR1 DFQATT and CDR2 SNEGSKA (reference sequence). V was pared by 6 bases and J by 0 bases, with 12 bases between. The CDR3 sequence is CSAFAASSGANVLTF. CDR3 DNA sequence: TGCAGTGCCTTCGCGGCCAGCTCTGGGGCCAACGTCCTGACTTTC.

This chain connects TRBV3-1 to TRBJ1-1; TRBD1 agrees at 7 bases. Germline V gene sequence: CDR1 LGHDT, CDR2 YNNKEL (reference sequence). The junction had 3 bases not matched to a gene; V was cut back by 1 base and J by 4 bases. The CDR3 extends over 14 amino acids. The chain's CDR3 is CASSQGTGATEAFF. CDR3 bases: TGTGCCAGCAGCCAAGGTACAGGGGCCACTGAAGCTTTCTTT.

This clonotype was seen repeatedly, ten times or more. The rearrangement links TRBV29-1 to TRBJ2-7; 10 nucleotides align to TRBD2. The V gene's germline CDR1 is SQVTM and CDR2 ANQGSEA. V lost 7 bases, J lost 3 bases, and 3 bases stayed unmatched. The CDR3 sequence is 12 residues long. The CDR3 region has the DNA TGCAGCGGTCGGACTAGCGGCTACGAGCAGTACTTC. The encoded protein is CSGRTSGYEQYF.

This chain connects TRBV20-1 to TRBJ2-5; 9 nucleotides line up with TRBD1. This CDR3 has 13 residues. CDR1 and CDR2 from the germline V gene are DFQATT and SNEGSKA (reference sequence). The V and J ends lost 3 bases and 7 bases, in that order; junction bases with no gene match: 6. CDR3 nucleotide sequence: TGCAGTGCTAGGGGACAGGGTGAGGCGACCCAGTACTTC. It specifies CSARGQGEATQYF.

The sample holds many counts of this clonotype. V and J are TRBV29-1 and TRBJ2-5, with D possibly TRBD2 on 6 matching bases. The length of the CDR3 is 13 residues. V gave up 4 bases and J gave up 5 bases, with 14 bases separating them. Germline CDR1 is SQVTM and CDR2 is ANQGSEA. The CDR3 protein is CSVVEGRVETQYF. The CDR3 DNA reads TGCAGCGTTGTGGAGGGTAGGGTCGAGACCCAGTACTTC.

This clonotype was recorded a few times. V usage is TRBV12-3 or TRBV12-4 and J usage is TRBJ2-5; D uncertain. The CDR3 loop spans 13 amino acids. V was cut by 4 bases and J by 5 bases, with 11 bases left in between. The CDR3 nucleotides are TGTGCCAGCAGTTCTCGTGCCCCGGAGACCCAGTACTTC. Its protein is CASSSRAPETQYF.

The CDR3 loop reads CASGVRDGRDEQYF. The CDR3 DNA follows: TGTGCTAGTGGTGTCCGGGACGGCAGAGACGAGCAGTACTTC. The chain is built from TRBV12-5 and TRBJ2-7; either TRBD1 or TRBD2 may supply D (5 bases each). With 5 bases removed from V and 5 bases from J, the gap between germline ends came to 16 bases. From germline, CDR1 is LGHNT and CDR2 FRNRAP. CDR3 length equals 14 residues. Filled out from reference TRBV12-5 and TRBJ2-7, the complete variable domain reads DARVTQTPRHKVTEMGQEVTMRCQPILGHNTVFWYRQTMMQGLELLAYFRNRAPLDDSGMPKDRFSAEMPDATLATLKIQPSEPRDSAVYFCASGVRDGRDEQYFGPGTRLTVT.